Each of the 5 T cell receptor beta chains below was sequenced from the same sample in a study of T cells in localized non-small cell lung cancer. Profiling relied on immunoSEQ multiplex PCR, and the TCRdb table lists in-frame clones only, not all of them. The sample lists around 35,000 clones, roughly 85% occurring once. The specimen comprised peripheral blood, sampled before any cancer treatment. Every receptor here comes from a woman aged 35 to 70 with stage I lung adenocarcinoma.

CDR3 bases: TGCGCCAGCAGCCAAGATCGACGGGGCGTTGGAAACACCATATATTTT. It is translated as CASSQDRRGVGNTIYF. This chain connects TRBV4-1 to TRBJ1-3; perhaps TRBD1 as D (5 bases). Looked up from germline, CDR1 is MGHRA and CDR2 is YSYEKL. The CDR3 sequence is 16 residues long. V shed 0 bases and J shed 3 bases, with 12 bases lying between them.

The rearrangement links TRBV5-1 to TRBJ1-1; D remains ambiguous. CDR1 is SGHRS and CDR2 is YFSETQ in the germline V gene. The CDR3 sequence is 14 residues long. V was pared by 1 base and J by 1 base, with 8 bases between. For the CDR3, the DNA is TGCGCCAGCAGCTTGAACGGGGAGAACACTGAAGCTTTCTTT. Encoded protein: CASSLNGENTEAFF.

This clone was seen a single time. The genes are TRBV25-1 and TRBJ2-1; D not resolved. Germline loops: CDR1 MGHDK, CDR2 SYGVNS. The CDR3 extends over 13 amino acids. Trimming cost V 5 bases and J 7 bases, with 12 bases left between them. The CDR3 is CASSPTDQNEQFF. CDR3 bases: TGTGCCAGCAGTCCAACGGACCAGAATGAGCAGTTCTTC. The whole variable domain, remainder taken from reference TRBV25-1 and TRBJ2-1, is EADIYQTPRYLVIGTGKKITLECSQTMGHDKMYWYQQDPGMELHLIHYSYGVNSTEKGDLSSESTVSRIRTEHFPLTLESARPSHTSQYLCASSPTDQNEQFFGPGTRLTVL.

The chain couples TRBV13 to TRBJ2-1; 11 nucleotides line up with TRBD1. The CDR3 loop spans 19 amino acids. After removal of 2 bases from V and 6 bases from J, the junction contained 15 bases not matched to a gene. The germline CDR1 and CDR2 sequences are PRHDT and FYEKMQ (reference sequence). CDR3 sequence reads: CASSLRQGTGGTVLNEQFF. The DNA for the CDR3 is TGTGCCAGCAGCTTACGCCAAGGGACAGGGGGAACCGTCCTCAATGAGCAGTTCTTC.

The V gene is TRBV30, the J gene TRBJ1-3; D might be TRBD1 (6 bases). CDR1 is GTSNPN, CDR2 SVGIG, per germline (reference sequence). V was clipped by 8 bases and J by 8 bases, with 19 bases between them. The CDR3 sequence is 13 residues long. Here the CDR3 DNA reads TGTGCCGGATTAAAACAGGGACTGGACACCATATATTTT. Its translation is CAGLKQGLDTIYF.